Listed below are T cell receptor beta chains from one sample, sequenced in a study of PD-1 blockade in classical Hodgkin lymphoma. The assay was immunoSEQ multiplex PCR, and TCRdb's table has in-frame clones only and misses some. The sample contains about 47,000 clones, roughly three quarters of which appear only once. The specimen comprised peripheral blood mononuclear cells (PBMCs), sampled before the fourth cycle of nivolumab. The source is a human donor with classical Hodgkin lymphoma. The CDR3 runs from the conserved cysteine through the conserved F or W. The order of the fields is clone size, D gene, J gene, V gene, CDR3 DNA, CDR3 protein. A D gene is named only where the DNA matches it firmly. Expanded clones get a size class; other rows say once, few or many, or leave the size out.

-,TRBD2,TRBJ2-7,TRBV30,TGTGCCTGGACTAGCGGGTCCTACGAGCAGTACTTC,CAWTSGSYEQYF
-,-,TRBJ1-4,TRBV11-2,TGTGCCAGCAGCTCGAGCGGGACACTCCCCACCGAAAAACTGTTTTTT,CASSSSGTLPTEKLFF
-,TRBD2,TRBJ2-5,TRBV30,TGTGCCTGGAGGCTAACCTGGGGCGGGGGGGAGACCCAGTACTTC,CAWRLTWGGGETQYF
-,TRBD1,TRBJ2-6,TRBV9,TGTGCCAGCAGCGGCAGGACAGGGCCCTCTGGGGCCAACGTCCTGACTTTC,CASSGRTGPSGANVLTF
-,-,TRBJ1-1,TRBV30,TGTGCCTGGAGTGAAAGGGACGGTGAAGCTTTCTTT,CAWSERDGEAFF
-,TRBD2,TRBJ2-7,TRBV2,TGTGCCAGCATCGGGCGACTAGCGGGAGGGTACGAGCAGTACTTC,CASIGRLAGGYEQYF
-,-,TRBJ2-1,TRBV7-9,TGTGCCAGCAGCTTGACTAGGCCCAATGAGCAGTTCTTC,CASSLTRPNEQFF
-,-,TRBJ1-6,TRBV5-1,TGCGCCAGCAGCTTGGCGGGGCCGGAAAATAATTCACCCCTCCACTTT,CASSLAGPENNSPLHF
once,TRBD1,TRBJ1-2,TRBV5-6,TGTGCCAGCAGCTCCCCCGGGACAGGGAGCCAACTGTGGGGCTACACCTTC,CASSSPGTGSQLWGYTF
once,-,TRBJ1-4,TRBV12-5,TGTGCTAGTGGTTTGTGGATCCGGGACACTCCTAATGAAAAACTGTTTTTT,CASGLWIRDTPNEKLFF
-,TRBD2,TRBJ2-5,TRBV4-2,TGTGCCAGCAGCCAAGACCGGGGAGCGGGGGAGCAGTACTTC,CASSQDRGAGEQYF
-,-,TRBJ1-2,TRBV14,TGTGCCAGCAGCAGAGGTCCAAATGGCTACACCTTC,CASSRGPNGYTF
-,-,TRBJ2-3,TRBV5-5,TGTGCCAGCAGCGTGCCGGGGACGGGAGATACGCAGTATTTT,CASSVPGTGDTQYF
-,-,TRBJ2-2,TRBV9,TGTGCCAGCAGCCAAACCCGGACGAACACTGGGGAGCTGTTTTTT,CASSQTRTNTGELFF
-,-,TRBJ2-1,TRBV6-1,TGTGCCAGCAGTGAAAGTTTGGCAGCAGCCTACAATGAGCAGTTCTTC,CASSESLAAAYNEQFF
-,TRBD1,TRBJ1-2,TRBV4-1,TGCGCCAGCAGCCCGGACAGGGGAAACTATGGCTACACCTTC,CASSPDRGNYGYTF
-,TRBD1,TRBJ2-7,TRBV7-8,TGTGCCAGCAGCTTAGGGACAGGAATCTCCTACGAGCAGTACTTC,CASSLGTGISYEQYF
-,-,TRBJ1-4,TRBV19,TGTGCCAGTAGTCCCGGTACAGGTGGGAATAATGAAAAACTGTTTTTT,CASSPGTGGNNEKLFF
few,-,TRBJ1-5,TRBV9,TGTGCCAGCAGCGTAGGATGGAATCAGCCCCAGCATTTT,CASSVGWNQPQHF
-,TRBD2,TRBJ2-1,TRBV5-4,TGTGCCAGCAGCGTGACTAGCGGGAGTGTAAATGAGCAGTTCTTC,CASSVTSGSVNEQFF
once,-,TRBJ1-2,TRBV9,TGTGCCAGCAGCATACCACGTCTGGGGAACTATGGCTACACCTTC,CASSIPRLGNYGYTF
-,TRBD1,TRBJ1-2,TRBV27,TGTGCCAGCAGTCTCGGACAGGGATTATCATATGGCTACACCTTC,CASSLGQGLSYGYTF
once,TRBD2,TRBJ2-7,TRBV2,TGTGCCAGCAGCTCATCTAGCGGGAGGGCCTACGAGCAGTACTTC,CASSSSSGRAYEQYF
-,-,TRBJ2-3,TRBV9,TGTGCCAGCAGCGTTGTACAAGGGAGGCAGTATTTT,CASSVVQGRQYF
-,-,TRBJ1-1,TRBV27,TGTGCCAGCAAGGGGTTGTACACTGAAGCTTTCTTT,CASKGLYTEAFF
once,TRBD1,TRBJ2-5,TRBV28,TGTGCCAGCATCAAACGAGGGACAGGGGATTGGGAGACCCAGTACTTC,CASIKRGTGDWETQYF
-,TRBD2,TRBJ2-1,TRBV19,TGTGCCAGTAGTATAGGCGGGGGGGCCCTACATGAGCAGTTCTTC,CASSIGGGALHEQFF